These 28 T cell receptor beta chains share one sample of origin, sequenced in a study of human T cells and chemical hapten exposure. Each CDR3 protein is one row after TCRdb ran MiXCR on the RACE reads. Of about 80,000 distinct CDR3 sequences detected, about 9.9% appear once; the ten largest clones hold roughly 1.4%. The time point is: patch test 2, 6 weeks after DPC sensitization. Treatment here: therapeutic diphenylcyclopropenone sensitization with weekly scalp DPC. The specimen comprised whole blood, sampled in connection with sensitization to the hapten diphenylcyclopropenone (DPC). Receptors were obtained from a man aged 18 to 29 with alopecia areata. Some clones in this sample may be carry-over from other donors' samples.

This clonotype was observed many times. The V gene is TRBV5-1, the J gene TRBJ2-3; D is uncertain. Germline CDR1 SGHRS, CDR2 YFSETQ. Trimming took off 1 base at V and 2 bases at J, with 5 bases between the two ends. The CDR3 consists of 13 residues. CDR3 DNA sequence: TGCGCCAGCAGCTTGTTCCCCACAGATACGCAGTATTTT. It encodes CASSLFPTDTQYF.

This clonotype occurred many times. The gene calls are TRBV2 and TRBJ2-5; 7 bases are shared with TRBD2. V was pared by 8 bases and J by 4 bases, with 13 bases of the junction left unmatched. CDR3 length: 15 residues. Germline lookup yields CDR1 SNHLY and CDR2 FYNNEI. CDR3 coding DNA: TGTGCCAGCTACCGCGGGGGATCGAGAGCAGAGACCCAGTACTTC. It specifies CASYRGGSRAETQYF.

CDR3 sequence: CASSHLAGGRYEQYF. The CDR3 DNA reads as TGTGCCAGCAGCCACCTAGCGGGGGGCCGATACGAGCAGTACTTC. J is TRBJ2-7 and V is TRBV11-2, with TRBD2 identical over 11 bases. Unmatched junction bases numbered 7, after V lost 5 bases and J lost 4 bases. Germline V gene sequence: CDR1 SGHAT, CDR2 FQNNGV. The CDR3 covers 15 residues. The complete variable domain, with remaining parts taken from reference TRBV11-2 and TRBJ2-7, reads EAGVAQSPRYKIIEKRQSVAFWCNPISGHATLYWYQQILGQGPKLLIQFQNNGVVDDSQLPKDRFSAERLKGVDSTLKIQPAKLEDSAVYLCASSHLAGGRYEQYFGPGTRLTVT.

This clonotype was recorded at least ten times. The genes are TRBV7-3 and TRBJ2-3; D is unresolved. The CDR3 has 16 residues. Germline CDR1 reads SGHTA; CDR2 reads FQGTGA. V gave up 6 bases and J gave up 3 bases, with 19 bases separating them. The CDR3 DNA reads as TGTGCCAGCAGTTTAGATACAGCCTTAGGAACAGATACGCAGTATTTT. Protein sequence: CASSLDTALGTDTQYF.

This clonotype occurred a few times. The rearrangement uses TRBV7-9 and TRBJ2-7; a possible D gene is TRBD2 (5 bases). V dropped 8 bases and J dropped 5 bases, with 7 bases sitting between them. Germline loops: CDR1 SEHNR, CDR2 FQNEAQ (reference sequence). The CDR3 runs to 10 residues. For the CDR3, the DNA is TGTGCCAGCCTAGCCGACGAGCAGTACGTC. Its protein is CASLADEQYV.

This clonotype was detected ten times or more. The chain carries TRBV7-9 and TRBJ1-5, with 8 bases matching TRBD1. The CDR3 length is 16 residues. V lost 5 bases to trimming and J lost 7 bases; unmatched junction nucleotides: 13. Germline CDR1 reads SEHNR; CDR2 reads FQNEAQ (reference sequence). The CDR3 here is CASSPGGTGRRQPQHF. As DNA, the CDR3 is TGTGCCAGCAGCCCCGGAGGGACAGGTAGACGGCAGCCCCAGCATTTT.

This clonotype has ten or more counts. The J gene is TRBJ2-7, the V gene TRBV18; D gene uncertain. Germline V CDR1 and CDR2: KGHSH, LQKENI. V was clipped by 6 bases and J by 1 base, with 16 bases between them. This CDR3 contains 15 residues. CDR3 sequence: CASSRLGRQSYEQYF. CDR3 DNA: TGTGCCAGCTCGCGTCTAGGACGCCAATCCTACGAGCAGTACTTC. The variable domain in full, completed from reference TRBV18 and TRBJ2-7, reads NAGVMQNPRHLVRRRGQEARLRCSPMKGHSHVYWYRQLPEEGLKFMVYLQKENIIDESGMPKERFSAEFPKEGPSILRIQQVVRGDSAAYFCASSRLGRQSYEQYFGPGTRLTVT.

This clonotype appeared a few times. The gene calls are TRBV11-2 and TRBJ2-5; the D gene is possibly TRBD1 (6 bases). This CDR3 is built from 15 residues. The germline gives CDR1 SGHAT, CDR2 FQNNGV. V gave up 1 base and J gave up 4 bases, with 13 bases separating them. The chain's CDR3 is CASSLVGTGLETQYF. CDR3 DNA sequence: TGTGCCAGCAGCTTAGTTGGCACAGGGTTAGAGACCCAGTACTTC.

The V call is TRBV4-1, the J call TRBJ1-1; TRBD1 might be the D (6 bases). The CDR3 is 13 residues long. The V gene lost 8 bases and the J gene lost 11 bases, with 21 bases spanning the gap. Germline CDR1 and CDR2: MGHRA and YSYEKL. Here the CDR3 DNA reads TGCGCCAGCTCGGGACATGCAATCGAGTCGGCTTTCTTT. It yields the protein CASSGHAIESAFF.

The chain recombines TRBV12-3 or TRBV12-4 with TRBJ2-2; D is ambiguous. The V and J ends lost 6 bases and 0 bases respectively, with 5 bases between them. This CDR3 is built from 13 residues. In DNA, the CDR3 is TGTGCCAGCAGCAAAACGAACACCGGGGAGCTGTTTTTT. Encoded protein: CASSKTNTGELFF.

Of note for this clonotype: A much larger clone sits a single nucleotide away, making a read error possible. The CDR3 carries no conserved terminal phenylalanine or tryptophan, so it likely arises from a read error. The chain has TRBV4-3 and TRBJ2-5; D is uncertain. V shed 1 base and J shed 2 bases, with 5 bases lying between them. Per the germline V gene, CDR1 is LGHNA and CDR2 is YSLEER. The CDR3 runs 13 residues. This chain's CDR3 is CASSQAPQETQYS. CDR3 nucleotides: TGCGCCAGCAGCCAAGCTCCGCAAGAGACCCAGTACTCC.

This clonotype was detected a few times. This chain links TRBV27 with TRBJ2-5, with TRBD2 matching 8 bases. The CDR3 runs to 15 residues. V shed 4 bases and J 2 bases; nucleotides not matched to a gene: 6. Germline CDR1 is MNHEY and CDR2 is SMNVEV (reference sequence). This chain's CDR3 is CASSWGGGIQETQYF. The CDR3 region has the DNA TGTGCCAGCAGTTGGGGCGGGGGGATTCAAGAGACCCAGTACTTC.

This rearrangement joins TRBV12-3 or TRBV12-4 to TRBJ1-1; a possible D gene is TRBD1 (6 bases). This CDR3 is 14 amino acids long. V was pared by 6 bases and J by 4 bases, with 15 bases between. In nucleotides, the CDR3 is TGTGCCAGCAGCCTAGGGGGGGCTCGCACTGAAGCTTTCTTT. Residues: CASSLGGARTEAFF.

This clonotype appeared many times. The gene calls are TRBV12-3 or TRBV12-4 and TRBJ2-4, with D possibly being TRBD1 (6 bases). The CDR3 has 16 residues. V shed 6 bases and J shed 0 bases, with 15 bases lying between them. CDR3 nucleotides: TGTGCCAGCAGATTGGCCGGGACAACAGCCAAAAACATTCAGTACTTC. It is translated as CASRLAGTTAKNIQYF.

A few counts support this clonotype. The gene calls are TRBV19 and TRBJ2-4, with 10 bases fitting TRBD1. The CDR3 is 13 amino acids. CDR1 and CDR2 (germline): LNHDA, SQIVND (reference sequence). With V trimmed by 6 bases and J by 7 bases, 3 bases remained unmatched. This CDR3 reads CASRRQGANIQYF. The CDR3 nucleotides read TGTGCCAGTAGAAGACAGGGGGCGAACATTCAGTACTTC. Based on the CDR3 plus reference TRBV19 and TRBJ2-4, the full variable domain is DGGITQSPKYLFRKEGQNVTLSCEQNLNHDAMYWYRQDPGQGLRLIYYSQIVNDFQKGDIAEGYSVSREKKESFPLTVTSAQKNPTAFYLCASRRQGANIQYFGAGTRLSVL.

This clonotype appeared many times. The V call is TRBV5-4, the J call TRBJ2-2; D is possibly TRBD1 (5 bases). This CDR3 contains 15 residues. Trimming cost V 0 bases and J 2 bases, with 8 bases left between them. Looked up from germline, CDR1 is SGHNT and CDR2 is YYREEE (reference sequence). CDR3 sequence: CASSLDRFNTGELFF. In DNA, the CDR3 is TGTGCCAGCAGCTTGGACAGGTTCAACACCGGGGAGCTGTTTTTT.

At least ten counts were recorded for this clonotype. The chain uses TRBV7-9 and TRBJ2-7, with 7 nucleotides matching TRBD1. The CDR3 spans 13 residues. Losses at the gene ends were 5 bases for V and 4 bases for J; bases not matched to a gene: 5. The germline V gene has CDR1 SEHNR and CDR2 FQNEAQ (reference sequence). CDR3 DNA: TGTGCCAGCAGCGCACAGGGGTTTTACGAGCAGTACTTC. Protein: CASSAQGFYEQYF. The full variable domain, with the rest looked up from reference TRBV7-9 and TRBJ2-7, is DTGVSQNPRHKITKRGQNVTFRCDPISEHNRLYWYRQTLGQGPEFLTYFQNEAQLEKSRLLSDRFSAERPKGSFSTLEIQRTEQGDSAMYLCASSAQGFYEQYFGPGTRLTVT.

This clonotype showed up many times. The chain has TRBV20-1 and TRBJ2-3; D is undetermined. This CDR3 has 14 residues. Germline V gene sequence: CDR1 DFQATT, CDR2 SNEGSKA (reference sequence). Trimming left V 2 bases short and J 0 bases short, with 9 bases between. CDR3 nucleotides: TGCAGTGCTAGACGCGCAGCCAGCACAGATACGCAGTATTTT. The encoded protein is CSARRAASTDTQYF.

The rearrangement links TRBV4-1 to TRBJ2-5; D is uncertain. The V gene lost 1 base and the J gene lost 4 bases, with 10 bases spanning the gap. Germline V gene data show CDR1 as MGHRA and CDR2 as YSYEKL. This CDR3 spans 14 amino acids. This CDR3 reads CASSQGPFGETQYF. The DNA for the CDR3 is TGCGCCAGCAGCCAAGGTCCCTTCGGAGAGACCCAGTACTTC.

The chain carries TRBV7-2 and TRBJ2-1, with 9 positions matching TRBD2. V trimming: 5 bases; J trimming: 4 bases; junction bases outside the gene matches: 3. There are 14 residues in the CDR3. Germline CDR1 reads SGHTA; CDR2 reads FQGNSA. This CDR3 is CASSMTSGYNEQFF. The DNA for the CDR3 is TGTGCCAGCAGCATGACTAGCGGATACAATGAGCAGTTCTTC.

This clonotype was found many times. V usage is TRBV4-3 and J usage is TRBJ2-1; D remains ambiguous. The CDR3 totals 12 residues. Germline assignment: CDR1 LGHNA and CDR2 YSLEER. The V end was cut by 1 base, the J end by 3 bases, with 1 base between. The DNA for the CDR3 is TGCGCCAGCAGCCAAGTCTACAATGAGCAGTTCTTC. This encodes CASSQVYNEQFF.

This clonotype came up a few times. The chain has TRBV10-2 and TRBJ2-7, with 11 bases fitting TRBD2. The CDR3 has 17 amino acids. V lost 5 bases and J lost 3; bases outside the gene matches: 12. CDR1 and CDR2 (germline): WSHSY, SAAADI. In DNA, the CDR3 is TGCGCCAGCAGTCAAGCCACCACTAGCGGGGGTGTCTACGAGCAGTACGTC. It translates to CASSQATTSGGVYEQYV.

This clonotype was recorded a few times. The chain links TRBV5-1 to TRBJ1-2; TRBD1 agrees at 8 bases. The junction had 8 bases not matched to a gene; V was cut back by 4 bases and J by 6 bases. The CDR3 extends over 14 amino acids. Germline V gene sequence: CDR1 SGHRS, CDR2 YFSETQ. CDR3 region: CASSLTTGADGYTF. CDR3 DNA: TGCGCCAGCAGCCTGACGACAGGGGCGGATGGCTACACCTTC.

The sample holds many counts of this clonotype. CDR3 residues: CAIATGENTEAFF. The CDR3 DNA reads as TGTGCCATAGCGACAGGGGAAAACACTGAAGCTTTCTTT. The rearrangement joins TRBV10-3 to TRBJ1-1; TRBD1 aligns across 8 bases. With V trimmed by 9 bases and J by 2 bases, 5 bases remained unmatched. The length of the CDR3 is 13 residues. The germline CDR1 and CDR2 sequences are ENHRY and SYGVKD.

This clonotype was detected a few times. The CDR3 loop is CASSSISGTPLEETQYF. Written as DNA, the CDR3 is TGTGCCAGCAGCTCTATATCCGGGACCCCCCTAGAAGAGACCCAGTACTTC. The V gene is TRBV7-9, the J gene TRBJ2-5; D may match TRBD1 or TRBD2 (5 bases each). The CDR3 sequence is 17 residues long. Between the trimmed V and J ends, which lost 4 bases and 3 bases, there was a span of 21 bases. Looked up from germline, CDR1 is SEHNR and CDR2 is FQNEAQ (reference sequence).

This clonotype was observed a handful of times. The chain links TRBV4-3 to TRBJ1-3; weak D call: TRBD1 (5 bases). V shed 0 bases and J shed 2 bases, with 14 bases lying between them. Germline CDR1 reads LGHNA; CDR2 reads YSLEER. The CDR3 extends over 17 amino acids. The chain's CDR3 is CASSQDLRRGPGNTIYF. CDR3 nucleotides: TGCGCCAGCAGCCAAGATCTTCGAAGGGGTCCTGGAAACACCATATATTTT.

This clonotype was seen at least ten times. The rearrangement joins TRBV29-1 to TRBJ2-7; D is ambiguous. V gave up 5 bases and J gave up 0 bases, with 14 bases separating them. The CDR3 runs to 14 residues. Looked up from germline, CDR1 is SQVTM and CDR2 is ANQGSEA. CDR3 DNA: TGCAGCGTTCGGCGTCGTCATGACTCCTACGAGCAGTACGTC. This translates into CSVRRRHDSYEQYV.

This clonotype appeared many times. This sequence joins TRBV5-6 and TRBJ2-7; 9 positions match TRBD1. The J segment lost 7 bases and the V segment lost 4 bases, leaving 15 bases of the junction unmatched. This CDR3 is 16 amino acids long. Germline V gives CDR1 SGHDT, CDR2 YYEEEE. CDR3: CASSETGGRVLGEQYV. CDR3 nucleotides: TGTGCCAGCAGCGAGACAGGGGGAAGGGTTCTTGGGGAGCAGTACGTC.